One T cell receptor (beta chain) is described in this entry. Its target is unknown. The sample belongs to a study of identical twins. Findings and caveats of the study: Possibly, invariant MAIT and iNKT cells partly confounded zero-insertion analyses. Twins' surplus sharing was weaker for beta out-of-frame sequences.

TCRdb reanalysed the 5' RACE reads using MiXCR and keeps one entry per CDR3 protein. This sample has under 900,000 distinct CDR3 sequences, with 18% found just once. Separately, the same data were catalogued under a study of T cells expressing NK-cell markers. According to that study: Seven donors tested HCMV-seropositive and one tested seronegative among the eight sequenced. Whether the expanded NKG2C+ T cell clones recognized HCMV remained unclear.

Sequencing was performed on PBMCs. This clonotype was obtained from a woman younger than 30 in good health.

DNA for the CDR3: TGCAGCGTTGAAGCCGGAAGATATACGCAGTATTTT. Its protein is CSVEAGRYTQYF. The chain employs TRBV29-1 and TRBJ2-3; D is unclear. The CDR3 runs 12 residues. The V end lost 1 base, the J end lost 7 bases, and 9 bases lay between the germline ends. Germline V lookup: CDR1 SQVTM, CDR2 ANQGSEA.